These T cell receptor beta chains were read from a single sample in a study of T cell changes during pregnancy in multiple sclerosis. Sequenced by immunoSEQ multiplex PCR; TCRdb stores in-frame clones only, minus some. This table holds 80,000 to 130,000 clones, roughly 93% found once. The sample here was peripheral blood, taken before pregnancy. The source of these receptors is a female donor with multiple sclerosis, enrolled in a pregnancy study. The CDR3 runs from the conserved cysteine through the conserved F or W. The order of the fields is J gene, D gene, V gene, clone size, CDR3 DNA, CDR3 protein. The D gene is left open where the match is weak. The size field is filled for only some rows; it gives once, few, many or a size class.

J: TRBJ2-1
D: TRBD1
V: TRBV6-1
size: NA
DNA: TGTGCCAGCAGTGTCGACGGACGGGACAGCTCCTACAATGAGCAGTTCTTC
CDR3: CASSVDGRDSSYNEQFF

J: TRBJ2-1
D: TRBD2
V: TRBV5-4
size: NA
DNA: TGTGCCAGCAGCTTGTTAGCGGGAGGGTACAATGAGCAGTTCTTC
CDR3: CASSLLAGGYNEQFF

J: TRBJ1-1
D: TRBD1
V: TRBV27
size: NA
DNA: TGTGCCAGCAGCATCGGACAGGGCACTGAAGCTTTCTTT
CDR3: CASSIGQGTEAFF

J: TRBJ2-1
D: TRBD1
V: TRBV9
size: NA
DNA: TGTGCCAGCAGCTCCCGGGACAGGGGGCTTAATGAGCAGTTCTTC
CDR3: CASSSRDRGLNEQFF

J: TRBJ2-7
D: TRBD2
V: TRBV6-5
size: NA
DNA: TGTGCCAGCGGGACTAGGGGTTACGAGCAGTACTTC
CDR3: CASGTRGYEQYF

J: TRBJ2-7
D: NA
V: TRBV7-8
size: NA
DNA: TGTGCCAGCAGCCCTTGTACAGGGGACTGCGAGCAGTACTTC
CDR3: CASSPCTGDCEQYF

J: TRBJ2-4
D: TRBD1
V: TRBV7-2
size: NA
DNA: TGTGCCAGCAGCCCATCGGGGACAGGGGTGTTCATTCAGTACTTC
CDR3: CASSPSGTGVFIQYF

J: TRBJ2-5
D: TRBD2
V: TRBV7-9
size: NA
DNA: TGTGCCAGCAGCTTAGACGGGTCTCCTAGCGGACAAGAGACCCAGTACTTC
CDR3: CASSLDGSPSGQETQYF

J: TRBJ1-1
D: NA
V: TRBV18
size: NA
DNA: TGTGCCAGCTCACCTTACGGACAGAAGAACACTGAAGCTTTCTTT
CDR3: CASSPYGQKNTEAFF

J: TRBJ2-1
D: TRBD2
V: TRBV2
size: NA
DNA: TGTGCCAGGACTAGCGGGAGCACTGCTGAGCAGTTCTTC
CDR3: CARTSGSTAEQFF

J: TRBJ2-3
D: TRBD2
V: TRBV9
size: once
DNA: TGTGCCAGCAGCGCCAGACTAGCGGGAGGGGGGCCGAGCACAGATACGCAGTATTTT
CDR3: CASSARLAGGGPSTDTQYF

J: TRBJ2-4
D: NA
V: TRBV19
size: NA
DNA: TGTGCCAGTAGTATTTCGGGAAGGACGGCCAAAAACATTCAGTACTTC
CDR3: CASSISGRTAKNIQYF

J: TRBJ2-5
D: TRBD2
V: TRBV4-1
size: NA
DNA: TGCGCCAGCGGACCTAGCGGGAAGCAAGAGACCCAGTACTTC
CDR3: CASGPSGKQETQYF

J: TRBJ2-5
D: TRBD1
V: TRBV9
size: NA
DNA: TGTGCCAGCAGCGCGACAGGGGGCCCTGAAGAGACCCAGTACTTC
CDR3: CASSATGGPEETQYF

J: TRBJ2-7
D: TRBD2
V: TRBV6-5
size: NA
DNA: TGTGCCAGCAGCCACGATCCTAGCGGTAATTACGAGCAGTACTTC
CDR3: CASSHDPSGNYEQYF

J: TRBJ2-1
D: NA
V: TRBV12-5
size: NA
DNA: TGTGCTAGTGGTTTGGTAGTGGGACTGGGGAACCATGAGCAGTTCTTC
CDR3: CASGLVVGLGNHEQFF

J: TRBJ2-7
D: TRBD1
V: TRBV2
size: once
DNA: TGTGCCATCACGACAGGGATGGCCTACGAGCAGTACTTC
CDR3: CAITTGMAYEQYF

J: TRBJ1-4
D: NA
V: TRBV9
size: NA
DNA: TGTGCCAGCAGCGTATCTCCCGGCCTCCCTACAGGTGAAAAACTGTTTTTT
CDR3: CASSVSPGLPTGEKLFF

J: TRBJ2-7
D: TRBD1
V: TRBV30
size: NA
DNA: TGTGCCTGGAGTCCAGGGGCAGGGGGTTACGAGCAGTACTTC
CDR3: CAWSPGAGGYEQYF

J: TRBJ1-6
D: NA
V: TRBV6-1
size: NA
DNA: TGTGCCAGCAGTGCGTTAATGGGGGGGAATAATTCACCCCTCCACTTT
CDR3: CASSALMGGNNSPLHF

J: TRBJ2-1
D: NA
V: TRBV30
size: once
DNA: TGTGCCTGGAGTATGGGGGTGAGGGTTGGAGGGGACAATGAGCAGTTCTTC
CDR3: CAWSMGVRVGGDNEQFF

J: TRBJ2-7
D: NA
V: TRBV25-1
size: NA
DNA: TGTGCCAGCAGTAGGAGAGGCTACGAGCAGTACTTC
CDR3: CASSRRGYEQYF

J: TRBJ1-1
D: TRBD1
V: TRBV30
size: NA
DNA: TGTGCCTGGAGGTCCGACAGGGGGAGGACTGAAGCTTTCTTT
CDR3: CAWRSDRGRTEAFF

J: TRBJ2-7
D: TRBD1
V: TRBV4-1
size: NA
DNA: TGCGCCAGCAGCCAAGATGGACAGGGATACTACGAGCAGTACTTC
CDR3: CASSQDGQGYYEQYF

J: TRBJ2-5
D: TRBD1
V: TRBV19
size: NA
DNA: TGTGCCAGTACCCAAGGGACAGGAAAAGAGACCCAGTACTTC
CDR3: CASTQGTGKETQYF

J: TRBJ1-5
D: NA
V: TRBV4-2
size: NA
DNA: TGTGCCAGCAGCCAAGATGGGGGGGGGCGCGGTCAGCCCCAGCATTTT
CDR3: CASSQDGGGRGQPQHF

J: TRBJ2-2
D: TRBD1
V: TRBV4-3
size: NA
DNA: TGCGCCAGCAGCCAAGGACAGGGAATGGGGGAGCTGTTTTTT
CDR3: CASSQGQGMGELFF

J: TRBJ2-7
D: TRBD1
V: TRBV10-3
size: NA
DNA: TGTGCCATCAGCCGGGACAGAGATTACGAGCAGTACTTC
CDR3: CAISRDRDYEQYF

J: TRBJ2-7
D: NA
V: TRBV7-9
size: NA
DNA: TGTGCCAGCAGCCCCCTAGGACAGGTTCCGGGGGAACAGTACTTC
CDR3: CASSPLGQVPGEQYF

J: TRBJ1-2
D: TRBD1
V: TRBV28
size: NA
DNA: TGTGCCATCCAATTAAGCGCCTCCTTGACAGGGGAAGCGAGGGGCTACACCTTC
CDR3: CAIQLSASLTGEARGYTF

J: TRBJ2-4
D: NA
V: TRBV28
size: NA
DNA: TGTGCCAGCAGTTTACCCCTGACTAGATCGCGGGGCAAAAACATTCAGTACTTC
CDR3: CASSLPLTRSRGKNIQYF

J: TRBJ2-5
D: TRBD1
V: TRBV7-9
size: NA
DNA: TGTGCCAGCAGCTCCCCGGACAGGGGAATCCAGTACTTC
CDR3: CASSSPDRGIQYF

J: TRBJ2-7
D: NA
V: TRBV7-6
size: NA
DNA: TGTGCCAGCAGTGAACGAGCGGGTGTCTGGGGACACGAGCAGTACTTC
CDR3: CASSERAGVWGHEQYF

J: TRBJ2-1
D: TRBD1
V: TRBV4-1
size: NA
DNA: TGCGCCAGCAGCCAAGATATGGGGACAGGGGGCAATGAGCAGTTCTTC
CDR3: CASSQDMGTGGNEQFF

J: TRBJ1-1
D: TRBD1
V: TRBV10-1
size: NA
DNA: TGCGCCAGCTCCCGGACAGGGATCAACACTGAAGCTTTCTTT
CDR3: CASSRTGINTEAFF

J: TRBJ2-7
D: TRBD2
V: TRBV10-3
size: NA
DNA: TGTGCCATCAACCAGGGAGGGGAGGAGCAGTACTTC
CDR3: CAINQGGEEQYF

J: TRBJ2-7
D: NA
V: TRBV7-8
size: once
DNA: TGTGCCAGCAGCTTACCTCCCTGGGTGGGGAGCTCCTACGAGCAGTACTTC
CDR3: CASSLPPWVGSSYEQYF

J: TRBJ1-1
D: NA
V: TRBV6-1
size: NA
DNA: TGTGCCAGGGGAGGGCTCCCGCCTTTCTTT
CDR3: CARGGLPPFF

J: TRBJ1-2
D: TRBD1
V: TRBV28
size: NA
DNA: TGTGCCAGCAGTTTATTGGGGACAGGGAATGGCTACACCTTC
CDR3: CASSLLGTGNGYTF

J: TRBJ1-2
D: NA
V: TRBV11-2
size: NA
DNA: TGTGCCAGCAGCTTAGGGGGCTTAACCTATGGCTACACCTTC
CDR3: CASSLGGLTYGYTF

J: TRBJ2-3
D: NA
V: TRBV5-6
size: NA
DNA: TGTGCCAGCAGCCCGATCATCGGACTAAACACAGATACGCAGTATTTT
CDR3: CASSPIIGLNTDTQYF

J: TRBJ2-3
D: NA
V: TRBV16
size: NA
DNA: TGTGCCAGCAGCCAATACCCTTCCAGGGGAATTGGGACAGATACGCAGTATTTT
CDR3: CASSQYPSRGIGTDTQYF

J: TRBJ2-6
D: TRBD1
V: TRBV5-1
size: NA
DNA: TGCGCCAGCAGCTATTTTCCCGACAGGGATATACCTGGGGCCAACGTCCTGACTTTC
CDR3: CASSYFPDRDIPGANVLTF

J: TRBJ2-6
D: NA
V: TRBV5-6
size: once
DNA: TGTGCCAGCAGCTTGGAAGGGGCTGGGGCCAACGTCCTGACTTTC
CDR3: CASSLEGAGANVLTF

J: TRBJ1-5
D: NA
V: TRBV19
size: NA
DNA: TGTGCCAGTAGTATATTCAGTAGCAATCAGCCCCAGCATTTT
CDR3: CASSIFSSNQPQHF

J: TRBJ1-1
D: NA
V: TRBV6-5
size: NA
DNA: TGTGCCAGCAGTTACACGTGGACAGTATCGAACACTGAAGCTTTCTTT
CDR3: CASSYTWTVSNTEAFF

J: TRBJ2-5
D: TRBD1
V: TRBV4-1
size: NA
DNA: TGCGCCAGCAGCCATTTTGGACAGGCCAACCAAGAGACCCAGTACTTC
CDR3: CASSHFGQANQETQYF